The next 5 T cell receptor beta chains were all read from a single sample in a study of T cells in Graves' hyperthyroidism and ophthalmopathy. From RNA transcripts, TCR beta CDR3 regions were amplified. Initially, a first-round RT-PCR of the TCR CDR3 employed the HTBI primer set. TCRdb redid the calling of the multiplex PCR reads with MiXCR, one entry per CDR3 protein. The sample lists 93,000 or so distinct CDR3 sequences, roughly 47% occurring once. The sequencing sample was made of blood. The source of these receptors is a man between 35 and 55 years old with Graves' hyperthyroidism.

J is TRBJ2-2 and V is TRBV27; 11 nucleotides align to TRBD2. V was pared by 2 bases and J by 4 bases, with 3 bases of the junction left unmatched. Per germline, CDR1 MNHEY and CDR2 SMNVEV (reference sequence). This CDR3 comprises 16 residues. CDR3 amino acids: CASSLLLAGATGELFF. CDR3 nucleotides: TGTGCCAGCAGTTTACTACTAGCGGGAGCCACCGGGGAGCTGTTTTTT.

This clonotype appeared many times. The chain has TRBV20-1 and TRBJ2-7, with a tentative D call TRBD2 (6 bases). V was cut by 6 bases and J by 1 base, with 13 bases left in between. The CDR3 consists of 13 residues. Looked up from germline, CDR1 is DFQATT and CDR2 is SNEGSKA (reference sequence). CDR3: CSAWAGSSYEQYF. For the CDR3, the DNA is TGCAGTGCCTGGGCGGGAAGTTCCTACGAGCAGTACTTC.

The chain links TRBV29-1 to TRBJ2-2, with D perhaps matching TRBD1 (5 bases). Looked up from germline, CDR1 is SQVTM and CDR2 is ANQGSEA. The CDR3 runs to 13 residues. Between the trimmed V and J ends, which lost 4 bases and 1 base, there was a span of 7 bases. The DNA of the CDR3 is TGCAGCGTTGGACAGAGGAACACCGGGGAGCTGTTTTTT. It encodes CSVGQRNTGELFF.

A note on this clonotype: Its ends do not fully match the called genes, so a read error is possible. The rearrangement uses TRBV20-1 and TRBJ1-1; D might be TRBD1 (5 bases). The CDR3 covers 12 residues. Germline V CDR1 and CDR2: DFQATT, SNEGSKA (reference sequence). The CDR3 region is CSARQDLGGASF. Here the CDR3 DNA reads TGCAGTGCTAGACAGGACCTTGGGGGAGCTTCCTTT.

This clonotype has ten or more counts. The chain combines TRBV7-9 with TRBJ2-7; 7 positions match TRBD2. Germline lookup yields CDR1 SEHNR and CDR2 FQNEAQ (reference sequence). The CDR3 sequence is 14 residues long. V lost 5 bases to trimming and J lost 3 bases; unmatched junction nucleotides: 7. The CDR3 sequence: CASSLGGVNYEQYF. The CDR3, as DNA: TGTGCCAGCAGCCTTGGGGGGGTCAACTACGAGCAGTACTTC.